Below are 8 T cell receptor beta chains sequenced from a single sample in a study of early stage breast cancer tumors. Generated by immunoSEQ multiplex PCR, the TCRdb table keeps only in-frame clones and is missing some. Of approximately 52,000 clones listed, about 80% are singletons. Source material: blood. These TCRs come from a person in their fifties with breast cancer.

This clone turned up a few times. This chain links TRBV30 with TRBJ2-4; D not resolved. Germline V gives CDR1 GTSNPN, CDR2 SVGIG (reference sequence). This CDR3 contains 16 residues. The V end lost 3 bases, the J end lost 1 base, and 16 bases lay between the germline ends. CDR3 in DNA: TGTGCCTGGAGCCCCGGTTCAGGCTCCGCCAAAAACATTCAGTACTTC. This sequence encodes CAWSPGSGSAKNIQYF.

This rearrangement joins TRBV29-1 to TRBJ2-1; D gene unclear. CDR1 SQVTM and CDR2 ANQGSEA come from the germline V gene. V dropped 2 bases and J dropped 3 bases, with 11 bases sitting between them. The CDR3 spans 14 residues. The CDR3 DNA reads as TGCAGCGTTGAAAGGGATGAAATCTACAATGAGCAGTTCTTC. It translates to CSVERDEIYNEQFF.

This clone has more than one count but fewer than ten. The J gene is TRBJ1-5, the V gene TRBV2, with D maybe TRBD1 (6 bases). The V gene's germline CDR1 is SNHLY and CDR2 FYNNEI. The ends were cut back, 5 bases at V and 2 bases at J, with 10 bases in the middle. The CDR3 consists of 14 residues. This CDR3 is CASSFAGGNQPQHF. In DNA form, the CDR3 reads TGTGCCAGCAGTTTCGCAGGGGGCAATCAGCCCCAGCATTTT.

About this clone: This CDR3 is missing its conserved last phenylalanine or tryptophan, likely due to a read error. No DNA is shown, since the ends of the CDR3 on it are uncertain; the CDR3 is the one TCRdb lists. The CDR3 reads CASRGLAGGSLLI. This sequence joins TRBV27 and TRBJ2-7; the D call TRBD2 from the table was never checked on the DNA. The CDR3 is 13 amino acids long, termini counted. CDR1 is MNHEY and CDR2 is SMNVEV in the germline V gene (reference sequence).

This clone was recorded a few times. For the CDR3, the DNA is TGTGCCAGCAGCCTCAGGGAGATTGGTGGCTACACCTTC. As protein: CASSLREIGGYTF. The rearrangement joins TRBV6-5 to TRBJ1-2, with D perhaps TRBD1 (5 bases). Germline V gives CDR1 MNHEY, CDR2 SVGAGI. Trimming shortened V by 6 bases and J by 7 bases, and 15 bases separated the two germline ends. CDR3 size: 13 residues.

The V gene is TRBV5-6, the J gene TRBJ1-4; D uncertain. CDR3 length equals 14 residues. Trimming took 0 bases from V and 0 from J, leaving 3 bases between them. Germline CDR1 is SGHDT and CDR2 is YYEEEE. In nucleotides, the CDR3 is TGTGCCAGCAGCTTGGCCGCAACTAATGAAAAACTGTTTTTT. This codes for CASSLAATNEKLFF.

J is TRBJ1-5 and V is TRBV6-5; no firm D call. CDR1 MNHEY and CDR2 SVGAGI come from the germline V gene. This CDR3 contains 15 residues. V lost 1 base and J lost 2, with 9 bases in between. Written as DNA, the CDR3 is TGTGCCAGCAGTTACTTGGGCGGGGGCAATCAGCCCCAGCATTTT. Translated, it gives CASSYLGGGNQPQHF.

CDR3 DNA sequence: TGCGCCAGCAGCCCGGGACTAGCGGGAGGCCACATCAGGGACGAGCAGTACTTC. Its protein product is CASSPGLAGGHIRDEQYF. The chain employs TRBV5-1 and TRBJ2-7; TRBD2 matches 15 bases. This CDR3 spans 18 amino acids. Trimming cost V 4 bases and J 5 bases; bases outside gene matches: 13. Germline values: CDR1 SGHRS, CDR2 YFSETQ.